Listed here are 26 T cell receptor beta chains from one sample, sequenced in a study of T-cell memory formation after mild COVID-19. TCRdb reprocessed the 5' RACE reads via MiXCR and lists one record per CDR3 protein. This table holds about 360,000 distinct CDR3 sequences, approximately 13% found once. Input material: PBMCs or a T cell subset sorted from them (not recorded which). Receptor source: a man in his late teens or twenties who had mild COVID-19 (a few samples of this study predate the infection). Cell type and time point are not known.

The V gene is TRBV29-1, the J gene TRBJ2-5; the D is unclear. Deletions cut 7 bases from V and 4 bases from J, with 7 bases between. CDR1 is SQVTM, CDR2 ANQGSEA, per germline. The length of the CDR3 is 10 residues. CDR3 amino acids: CSANSETQYF. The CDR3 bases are TGCAGCGCCAACTCAGAGACCCAGTACTTC.

The CDR3 region is CSARTGQGARITGELFF. CDR3 nucleotides: TGCAGTGCTAGGACGGGCCAGGGGGCGCGTATCACCGGGGAGCTGTTTTTT. The chain joins TRBV20-1 to TRBJ2-2; TRBD1 aligns across 8 bases. The CDR3 has 17 residues. Unmatched junction bases numbered 13, after V lost 3 bases and J lost 4 bases. The V gene's germline CDR1 is DFQATT and CDR2 SNEGSKA (reference sequence).

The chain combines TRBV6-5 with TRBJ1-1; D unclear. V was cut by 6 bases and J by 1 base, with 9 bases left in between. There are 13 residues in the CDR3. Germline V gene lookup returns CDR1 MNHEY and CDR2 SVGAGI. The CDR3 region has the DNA TGTGCCAGCAGCTCGTCCAAGAACACTGAAGCTTTCTTT. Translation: CASSSSKNTEAFF.

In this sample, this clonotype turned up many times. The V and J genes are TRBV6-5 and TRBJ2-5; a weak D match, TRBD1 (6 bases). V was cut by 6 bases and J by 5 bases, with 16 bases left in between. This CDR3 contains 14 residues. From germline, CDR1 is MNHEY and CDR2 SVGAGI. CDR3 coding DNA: TGTGCCAGCAGGAGTACAGGGATTTACGAGACCCAGTACTTC. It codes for CASRSTGIYETQYF.

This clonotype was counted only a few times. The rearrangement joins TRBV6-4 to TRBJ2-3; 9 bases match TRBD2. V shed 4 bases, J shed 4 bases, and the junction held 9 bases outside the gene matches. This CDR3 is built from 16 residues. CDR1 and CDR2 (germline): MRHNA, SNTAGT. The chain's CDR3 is CASSGGGSGGPDTQYF. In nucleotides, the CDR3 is TGTGCCAGCAGTGGAGGGGGTAGCGGGGGACCAGATACGCAGTATTTT.

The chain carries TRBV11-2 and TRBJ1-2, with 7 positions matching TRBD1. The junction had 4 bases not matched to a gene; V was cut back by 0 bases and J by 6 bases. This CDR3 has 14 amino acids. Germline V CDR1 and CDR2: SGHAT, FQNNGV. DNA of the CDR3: TGTGCCAGCAGCTTAGATCGACAGGGTGATGGCTACACCTTC. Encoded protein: CASSLDRQGDGYTF.

This CDR3 reads CASRAGRCNEQFF. The CDR3 DNA is TGTGCCAGCAGAGCGGGGCGTTGCAATGAGCAGTTCTTC. The J gene is TRBJ2-1, the V gene TRBV6-4; TRBD2 matches at 7 bases. CDR1 is MRHNA, CDR2 SNTAGT, per germline. The CDR3 has 13 amino acids. V was pared by 6 bases and J by 6 bases, with 5 bases of the junction left unmatched.

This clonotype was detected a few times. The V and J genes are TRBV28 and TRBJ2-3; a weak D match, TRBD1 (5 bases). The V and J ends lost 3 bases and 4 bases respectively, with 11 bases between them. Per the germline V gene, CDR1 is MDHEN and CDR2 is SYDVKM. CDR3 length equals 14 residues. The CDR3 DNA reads TGTGCCAGCAGTTTGCAAGGGGCAGCAGATACGCAGTATTTT. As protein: CASSLQGAADTQYF. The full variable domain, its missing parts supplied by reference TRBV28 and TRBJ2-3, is DVKVTQSSRYLVKRTGEKVFLECVQDMDHENMFWYRQDPGLGLRLIYFSYDVKMKEKGDIPEGYSVSREKKERFSLILESASTNQTSMYLCASSLQGAADTQYFGPGTRLTVL.

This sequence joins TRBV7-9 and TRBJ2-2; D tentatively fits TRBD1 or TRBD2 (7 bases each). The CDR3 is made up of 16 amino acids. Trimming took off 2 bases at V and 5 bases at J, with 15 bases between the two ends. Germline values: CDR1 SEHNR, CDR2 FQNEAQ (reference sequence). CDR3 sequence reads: CASSLPRQGGTGELFF. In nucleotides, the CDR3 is TGTGCCAGCAGCTTACCCCGACAGGGAGGGACCGGGGAGCTGTTTTTT.

The CDR3 loop is CASSQTQTASYEQYF. DNA for the CDR3: TGTGCCAGCAGCCAGACACAAACAGCCTCCTACGAGCAGTACTTC. The rearrangement links TRBV3-1 to TRBJ2-7; D gene uncertain. This CDR3 has 15 amino acids. V gave up 3 bases and J gave up 0 bases, with 12 bases separating them. CDR1 LGHDT and CDR2 YNNKEL come from the germline V gene (reference sequence).

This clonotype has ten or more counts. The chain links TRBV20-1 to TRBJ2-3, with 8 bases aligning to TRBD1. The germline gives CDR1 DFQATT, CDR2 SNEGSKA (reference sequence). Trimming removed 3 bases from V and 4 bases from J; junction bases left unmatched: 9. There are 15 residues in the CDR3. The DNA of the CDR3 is TGCAGTGCTAGCGAACCCGACAGGGGCGCAGATACGCAGTATTTT. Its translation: CSASEPDRGADTQYF.

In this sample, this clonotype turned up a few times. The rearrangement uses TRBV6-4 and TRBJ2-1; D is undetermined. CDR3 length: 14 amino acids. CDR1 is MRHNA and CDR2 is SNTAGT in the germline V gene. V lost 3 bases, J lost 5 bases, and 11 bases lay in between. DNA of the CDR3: TGTGCCAGCAGTGATGGGAACAGTAACAATGAGCAGTTCTTC. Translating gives CASSDGNSNNEQFF.

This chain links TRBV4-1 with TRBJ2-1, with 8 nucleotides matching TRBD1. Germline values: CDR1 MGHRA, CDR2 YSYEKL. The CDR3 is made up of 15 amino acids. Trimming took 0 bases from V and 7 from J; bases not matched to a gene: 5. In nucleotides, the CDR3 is TGCGCCAGCAGCCAAGAGGGACAGGTGCCGAATGAGCAGTTCTTC. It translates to CASSQEGQVPNEQFF.

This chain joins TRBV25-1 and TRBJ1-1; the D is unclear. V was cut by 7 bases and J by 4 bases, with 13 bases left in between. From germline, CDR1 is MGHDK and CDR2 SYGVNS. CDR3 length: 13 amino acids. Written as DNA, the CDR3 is TGTGCCAGCAACCCCCATCTAGGCACTGAAGCTTTCTTT. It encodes CASNPHLGTEAFF.

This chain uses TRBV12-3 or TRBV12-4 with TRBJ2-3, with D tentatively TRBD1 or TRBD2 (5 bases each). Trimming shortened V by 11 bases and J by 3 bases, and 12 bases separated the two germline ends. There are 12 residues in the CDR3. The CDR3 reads CASEGMTDTQYF. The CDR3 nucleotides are TGTGCCTCCGAGGGGATGACAGATACGCAGTATTTT.

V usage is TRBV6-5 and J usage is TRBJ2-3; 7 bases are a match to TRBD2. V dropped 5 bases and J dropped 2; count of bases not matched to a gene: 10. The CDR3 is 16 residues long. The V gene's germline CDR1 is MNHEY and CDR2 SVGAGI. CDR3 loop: CASSRGLGLHTDTQYF. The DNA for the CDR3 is TGTGCCAGCAGTCGAGGGCTGGGACTACACACAGATACGCAGTATTTT.

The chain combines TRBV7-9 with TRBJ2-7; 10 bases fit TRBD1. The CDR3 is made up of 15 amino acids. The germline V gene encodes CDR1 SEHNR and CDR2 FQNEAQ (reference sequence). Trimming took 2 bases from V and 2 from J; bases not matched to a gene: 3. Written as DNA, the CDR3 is TGTGCCAGCAGCTTAAGGACAGGGGGGACCTACGAGCAGTACTTC. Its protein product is CASSLRTGGTYEQYF.

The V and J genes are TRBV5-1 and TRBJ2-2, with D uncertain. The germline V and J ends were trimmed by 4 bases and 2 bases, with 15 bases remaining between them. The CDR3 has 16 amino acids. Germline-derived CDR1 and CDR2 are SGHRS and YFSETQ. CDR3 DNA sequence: TGCGCCAGCAGCCCAAAGACGGCCCAAAACACCGGGGAGCTGTTTTTT. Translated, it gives CASSPKTAQNTGELFF.

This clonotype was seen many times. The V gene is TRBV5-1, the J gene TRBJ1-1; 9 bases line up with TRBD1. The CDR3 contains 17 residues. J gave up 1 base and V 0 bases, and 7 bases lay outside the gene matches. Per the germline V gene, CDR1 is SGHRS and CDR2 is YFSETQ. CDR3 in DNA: TGCGCCAGCAGCTTGGTGGACAGGGGAACCTGGAACACTGAAGCTTTCTTT. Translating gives CASSLVDRGTWNTEAFF.

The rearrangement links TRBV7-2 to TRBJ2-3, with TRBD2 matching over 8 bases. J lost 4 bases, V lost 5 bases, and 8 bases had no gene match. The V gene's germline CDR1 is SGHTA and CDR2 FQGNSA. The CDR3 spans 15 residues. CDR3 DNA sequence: TGTGCCAGCAGCCGGACTAGCTCGGGCTCAGATACGCAGTATTTT. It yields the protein CASSRTSSGSDTQYF.

In DNA form, the CDR3 reads TGTGCCAGCAGCGAACAGGGGGATGGCGAAAAACTGTTTTTT. This codes for CASSEQGDGEKLFF. V and J are TRBV9 and TRBJ1-4, with TRBD1 matching 8 bases. The trim removed 3 bases at V and 8 bases at J, leaving 6 bases unmatched. The CDR3 runs 14 residues. CDR1 SGDLS and CDR2 YYNGEE come from the germline V gene.

CDR3 DNA sequence: TGTGCCAGCAGTTCCTCAGGGTTGGGCTCCTACGAGCAGTACGTC. It is translated as CASSSSGLGSYEQYV. This chain joins TRBV28 and TRBJ2-7; TRBD1 is a possible D gene (5 bases). The CDR3 consists of 15 residues. The V end was cut by 4 bases, the J end by 0 bases, with 13 bases between. Germline loops: CDR1 MDHEN, CDR2 SYDVKM.

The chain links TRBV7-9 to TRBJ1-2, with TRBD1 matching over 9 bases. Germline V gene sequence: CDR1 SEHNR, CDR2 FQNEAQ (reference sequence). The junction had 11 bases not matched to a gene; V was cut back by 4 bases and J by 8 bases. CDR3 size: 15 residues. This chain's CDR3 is CASSSRTGEEGGYTF. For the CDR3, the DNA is TGTGCCAGCAGCTCCCGGACAGGGGAAGAAGGCGGCTACACCTTC. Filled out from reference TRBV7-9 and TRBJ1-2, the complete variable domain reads DTGVSQNPRHKITKRGQNVTFRCDPISEHNRLYWYRQTLGQGPEFLTYFQNEAQLEKSRLLSDRFSAERPKGSFSTLEIQRTEQGDSAMYLCASSSRTGEEGGYTFGSGTRLTVV.

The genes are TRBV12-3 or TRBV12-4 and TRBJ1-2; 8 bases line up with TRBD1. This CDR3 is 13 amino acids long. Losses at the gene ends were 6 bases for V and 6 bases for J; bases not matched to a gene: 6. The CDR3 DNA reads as TGTGCCAGCAGCCGTACAGGGGGTCATGGCTACACCTTC. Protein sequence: CASSRTGGHGYTF.

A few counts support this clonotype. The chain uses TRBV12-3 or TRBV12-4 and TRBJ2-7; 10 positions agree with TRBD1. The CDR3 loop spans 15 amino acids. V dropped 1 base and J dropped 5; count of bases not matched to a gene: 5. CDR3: CASSLVPGQGHEQYF. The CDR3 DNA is TGTGCCAGCAGTTTAGTCCCGGGACAGGGGCACGAGCAGTACTTC.

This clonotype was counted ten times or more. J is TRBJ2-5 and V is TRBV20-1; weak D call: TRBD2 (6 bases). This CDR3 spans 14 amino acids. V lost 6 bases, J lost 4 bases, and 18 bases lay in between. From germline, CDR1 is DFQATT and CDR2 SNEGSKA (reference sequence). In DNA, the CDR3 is TGCAGTGCCCCCTCCGCGGGGATTGGAGAGACCCAGTACTTC. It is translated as CSAPSAGIGETQYF.